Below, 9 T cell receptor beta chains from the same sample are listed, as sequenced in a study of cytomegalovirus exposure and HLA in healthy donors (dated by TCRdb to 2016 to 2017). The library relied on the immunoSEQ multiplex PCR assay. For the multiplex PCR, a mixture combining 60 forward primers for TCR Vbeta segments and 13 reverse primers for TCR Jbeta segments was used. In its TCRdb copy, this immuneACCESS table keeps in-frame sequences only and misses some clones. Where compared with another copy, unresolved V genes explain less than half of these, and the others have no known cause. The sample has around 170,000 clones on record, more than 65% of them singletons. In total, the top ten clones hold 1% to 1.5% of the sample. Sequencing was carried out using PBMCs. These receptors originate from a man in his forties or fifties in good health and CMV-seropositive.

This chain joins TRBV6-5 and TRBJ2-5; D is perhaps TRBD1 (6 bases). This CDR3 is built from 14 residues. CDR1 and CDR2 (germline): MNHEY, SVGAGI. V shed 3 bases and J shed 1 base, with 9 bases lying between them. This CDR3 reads CASSYRTAQETQYF. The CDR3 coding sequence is TGTGCCAGCAGTTATCGGACAGCCCAAGAGACCCAGTACTTC.

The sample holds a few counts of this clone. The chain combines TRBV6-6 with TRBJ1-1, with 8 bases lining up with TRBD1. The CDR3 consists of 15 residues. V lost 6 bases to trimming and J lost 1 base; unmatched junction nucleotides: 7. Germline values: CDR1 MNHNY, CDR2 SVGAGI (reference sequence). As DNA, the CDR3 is TGTGCCAGCAGGACCCCCGGGACAGGGAACACTGAAGCTTTCTTT. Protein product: CASRTPGTGNTEAFF.

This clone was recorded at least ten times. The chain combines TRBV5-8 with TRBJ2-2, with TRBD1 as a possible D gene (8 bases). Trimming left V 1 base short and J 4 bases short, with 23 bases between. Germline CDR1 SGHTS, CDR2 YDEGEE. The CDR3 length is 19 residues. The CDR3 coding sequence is TGTGCCAGCAGCTTGAGACGTACAGGGGGGGGCTATTTCACCGGGGAGCTGTTTTTT. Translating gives CASSLRRTGGGYFTGELFF.

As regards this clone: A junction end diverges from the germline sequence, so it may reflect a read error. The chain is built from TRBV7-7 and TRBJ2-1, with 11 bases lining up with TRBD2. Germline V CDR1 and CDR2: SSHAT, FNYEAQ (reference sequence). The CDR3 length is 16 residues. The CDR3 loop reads CASSPSSGGGYNEQFF. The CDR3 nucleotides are TGTGCTAGCAGCCCAAGTAGCGGGGGGGGTTACAATGAGCAGTTCTTC.

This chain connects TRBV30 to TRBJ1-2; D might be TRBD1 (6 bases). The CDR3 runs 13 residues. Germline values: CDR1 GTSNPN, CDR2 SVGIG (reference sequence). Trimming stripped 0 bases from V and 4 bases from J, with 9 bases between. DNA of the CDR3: TGTGCCTGGAGTGTGGGGGCTGTCTATGGCTACACCTTC. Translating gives CAWSVGAVYGYTF.

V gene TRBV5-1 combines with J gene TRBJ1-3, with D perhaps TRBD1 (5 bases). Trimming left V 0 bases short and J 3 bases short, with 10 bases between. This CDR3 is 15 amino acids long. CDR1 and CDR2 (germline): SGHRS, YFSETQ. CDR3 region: CASSLAGGVGNTIYF. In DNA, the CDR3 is TGCGCCAGCAGCTTGGCCGGAGGGGTTGGAAACACCATATATTTT.

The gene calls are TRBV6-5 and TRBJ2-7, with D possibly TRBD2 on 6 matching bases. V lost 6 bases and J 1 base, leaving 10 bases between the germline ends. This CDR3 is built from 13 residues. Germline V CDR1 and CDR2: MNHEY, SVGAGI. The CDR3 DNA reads TGTGCCAGCAGGCAGGGAGGATCCTACGAGCAGTACTTC. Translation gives CASRQGGSYEQYF.

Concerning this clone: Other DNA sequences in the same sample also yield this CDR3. CDR3 DNA sequence: TGTGCCAGCAGTCAACTCCGGACACTTGCAACTAATGAAAAACTGTTTTTT. Protein: CASSQLRTLATNEKLFF. The rearrangement uses TRBV14 and TRBJ1-4, with D tentatively TRBD1 (5 bases). The CDR3 contains 17 residues. In germline, CDR1 is SGHDN, CDR2 FVKESK. Trimming left V 6 bases short and J 0 bases short, with 17 bases between.

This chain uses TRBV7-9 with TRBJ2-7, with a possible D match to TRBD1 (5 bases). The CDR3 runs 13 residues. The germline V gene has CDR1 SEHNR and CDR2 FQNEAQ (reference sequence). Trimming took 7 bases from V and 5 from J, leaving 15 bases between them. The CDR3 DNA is TGTGCCAGCACCCAAGGGGCAGGCAACGAGCAGTACTTC. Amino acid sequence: CASTQGAGNEQYF.